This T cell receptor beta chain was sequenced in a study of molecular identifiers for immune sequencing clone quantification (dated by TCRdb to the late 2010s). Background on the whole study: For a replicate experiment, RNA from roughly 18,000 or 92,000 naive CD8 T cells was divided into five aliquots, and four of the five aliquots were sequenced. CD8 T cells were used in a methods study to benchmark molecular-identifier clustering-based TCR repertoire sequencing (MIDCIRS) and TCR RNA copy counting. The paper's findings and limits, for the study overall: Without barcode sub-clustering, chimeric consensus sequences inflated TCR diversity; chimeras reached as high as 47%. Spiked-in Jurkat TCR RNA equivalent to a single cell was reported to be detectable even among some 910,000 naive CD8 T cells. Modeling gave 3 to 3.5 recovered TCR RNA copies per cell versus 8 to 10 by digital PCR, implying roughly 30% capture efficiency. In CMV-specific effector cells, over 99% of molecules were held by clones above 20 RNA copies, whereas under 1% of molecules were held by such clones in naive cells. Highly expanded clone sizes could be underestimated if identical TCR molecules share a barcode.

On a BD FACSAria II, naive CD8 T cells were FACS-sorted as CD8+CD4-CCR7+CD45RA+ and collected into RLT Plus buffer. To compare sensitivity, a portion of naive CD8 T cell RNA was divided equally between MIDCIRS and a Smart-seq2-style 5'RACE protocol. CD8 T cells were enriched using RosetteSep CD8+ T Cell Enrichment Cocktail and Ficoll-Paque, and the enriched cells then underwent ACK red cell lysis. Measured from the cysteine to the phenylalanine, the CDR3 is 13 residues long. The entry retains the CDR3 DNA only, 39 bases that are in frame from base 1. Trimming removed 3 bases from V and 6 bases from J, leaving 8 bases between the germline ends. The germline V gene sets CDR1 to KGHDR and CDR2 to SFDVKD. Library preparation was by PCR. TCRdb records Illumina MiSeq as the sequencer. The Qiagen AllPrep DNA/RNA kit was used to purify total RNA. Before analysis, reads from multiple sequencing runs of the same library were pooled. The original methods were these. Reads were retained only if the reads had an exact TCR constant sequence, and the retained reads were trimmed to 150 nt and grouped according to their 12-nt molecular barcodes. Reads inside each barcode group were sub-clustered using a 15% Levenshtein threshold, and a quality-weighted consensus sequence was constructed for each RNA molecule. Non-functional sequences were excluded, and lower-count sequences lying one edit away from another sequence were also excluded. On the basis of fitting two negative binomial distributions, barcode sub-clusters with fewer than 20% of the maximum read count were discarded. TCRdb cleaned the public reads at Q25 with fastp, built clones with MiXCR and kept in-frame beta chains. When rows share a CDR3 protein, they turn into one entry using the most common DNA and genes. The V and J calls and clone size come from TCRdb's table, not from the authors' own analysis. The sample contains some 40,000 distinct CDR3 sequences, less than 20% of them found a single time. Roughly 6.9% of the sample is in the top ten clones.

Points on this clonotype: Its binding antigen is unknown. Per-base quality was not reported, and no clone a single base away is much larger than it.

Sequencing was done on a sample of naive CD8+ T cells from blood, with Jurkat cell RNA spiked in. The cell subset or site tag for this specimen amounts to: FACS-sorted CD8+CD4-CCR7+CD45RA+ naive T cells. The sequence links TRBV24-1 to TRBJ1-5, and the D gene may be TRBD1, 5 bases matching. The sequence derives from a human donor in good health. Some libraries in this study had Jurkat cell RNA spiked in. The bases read TGTGCCACCAGTGATGGGACCGCTCAGCCCCAGCATTTT. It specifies CATSDGTAQPQHF.